The 8 T cell receptor beta chains reported below all come from one sample, sequenced in a study of T-cell reconstitution after alpha-beta-depleted transplantation in children. Construction of the TCRbeta library involved unique molecular identifiers. Via MiXCR, TCRdb re-called the PCR reads, giving one row per CDR3 protein. The sample lists 130,000 to 150,000 distinct CDR3 sequences, 7.5% to 9% seen once, with roughly 20% in the top ten. This material consisted of PBMCs, mostly from graft donor cells, taken 180 days after TCRalphabeta/CD19-depleted stem cell transplant. The receptors were gathered from a female patient under 10 years old who had a stem cell transplant for congenital amegakaryocytic thrombocytopenia, so the T cells may come from the graft donor.

The V gene is TRBV6-2 or TRBV6-3, the J gene TRBJ1-5; D is possibly TRBD1 (6 bases). This CDR3 is 17 amino acids long. V dropped 6 bases and J dropped 2 bases, with 20 bases sitting between them. CDR1 is MNHEY and CDR2 is SVGEGT in the germline V gene. The DNA of the CDR3 is TGTGCCAGCAGCCAAAGGACAGCCTCGAGGCGCAATCAGCCCCAGCATTTT. It yields the protein CASSQRTASRRNQPQHF.

There are many counts of this clonotype. The chain uses TRBV29-1 and TRBJ2-6; 10 nucleotides agree with TRBD1. V shed 8 bases, J shed 0 bases, and the junction held 4 bases outside the gene matches. The CDR3 consists of 15 residues. Germline V gene sequence: CDR1 SQVTM, CDR2 ANQGSEA. DNA for the CDR3: TGCAGCACCCGGACAGGGGGCTCTGGGGCCAACGTCCTGACTTTC. Its translation: CSTRTGGSGANVLTF.

This chain joins TRBV12-3 or TRBV12-4 and TRBJ1-2, with D maybe TRBD1 (6 bases). The CDR3 spans 14 residues. The V end was cut by 0 bases, the J end by 4 bases, with 9 bases between. This chain's CDR3 is CASSLASGVYGYTF. The CDR3, as DNA: TGTGCCAGCAGTTTAGCCTCAGGGGTCTATGGCTACACCTTC.

This clonotype has only a few counts. The rearrangement uses TRBV7-9 and TRBJ2-7; 9 bases fit TRBD1. Trimming at V came to 6 bases and at J to 6 bases, leaving 12 bases not matched to a gene. In germline, CDR1 is SEHNR, CDR2 FQNEAQ (reference sequence). The CDR3 has 15 amino acids. CDR3 in DNA: TGTGCCAGCAGTACAGAGAGGGGGACAGGGTCCGAGCAGTACTTC. This codes for CASSTERGTGSEQYF.

This clonotype was observed a handful of times. This chain connects TRBV12-3 or TRBV12-4 to TRBJ1-1; D remains ambiguous. V was cut by 5 bases and J by 5 bases, with 12 bases left in between. The CDR3 totals 13 residues. CDR3: CASSRLRVTEAFF. CDR3 nucleotides: TGTGCCAGCAGTCGTCTCCGAGTTACTGAAGCTTTCTTT.

This clonotype was observed many times. This chain joins TRBV12-3 or TRBV12-4 and TRBJ1-2, with TRBD1 identical over 8 bases. V was clipped by 6 bases and J by 6 bases; unmatched bases: 12. The CDR3 length is 15 residues. The CDR3 region has the DNA TGTGCCAGCAGCACGAGGACAGGGTACATTCATGGCTACACCTTC. It yields the protein CASSTRTGYIHGYTF.

J is TRBJ2-1 and V is TRBV20-1; 15 bases line up with TRBD2. Trimming cost V 8 bases and J 2 bases; bases outside gene matches: 13. There are 18 residues in the CDR3. Germline values: CDR1 DFQATT, CDR2 SNEGSKA (reference sequence). In nucleotides, the CDR3 is TGCAGTCCCCGCGGAGGACTAGCGGGAGGGCCGACCTACAATGAGCAGTTCTTC. Its protein is CSPRGGLAGGPTYNEQFF.

Ten or more counts support this clonotype. Sequence at one end of the junction differs from germline and may be a read error. The rearrangement joins TRBV5-1 to TRBJ1-1; D call uncertain. The CDR3 extends over 14 amino acids. CDR1 and CDR2 (germline): SGHRS, YFSETQ. CDR3 coding DNA: TGCGCCAGCAGATTGGTCGTGGCGAACACTGAAGCTTTCTTT. Residues: CASRLVVANTEAFF.